Listed here are 13 T cell receptor beta chains from one sample, sequenced in a study of shared T cell receptors in the human thymus. Profiled with immunoSEQ multiplex PCR; TCRdb holds only in-frame clones, not every one. The sample carries some 660,000 clones, more than 70% recorded once. The same sample was also studied in work on human thymus T cells.

The sequenced material came from thymocytes. The receptors stem from a boy under two years old with a congenital heart defect.

The CDR3 sequence: CASSLWGAGEKLFF. CDR3 DNA sequence: TGTGCCAGCAGTTTATGGGGGGCCGGGGAAAAACTGTTTTTT. This chain joins TRBV28 and TRBJ1-4, with D possibly matching TRBD1 (6 bases). The CDR3 runs to 14 residues. From germline, CDR1 is MDHEN and CDR2 SYDVKM. V was cut by 0 bases and J by 8 bases, with 10 bases left in between.

V is TRBV23-1 and J is TRBJ2-1; TRBD2 is a possible D gene (6 bases). TRBV23-1 has ORF status, its function being uncertain. V lost 11 bases and J 7 bases, leaving 9 bases between the germline ends. The CDR3 runs 10 residues. This CDR3 reads CALRGNEQFF. The DNA for the CDR3 is TGCGCCCTACGGGGGAATGAGCAGTTCTTC.

On this clone: Other DNA sequences from this sample encode an identical CDR3 as well. This chain links TRBV9 with TRBJ1-1; unclear D gene. The CDR3 loop spans 13 amino acids. V lost 1 base and J 0 bases, leaving 4 bases between the germline ends. Germline V gives CDR1 SGDLS, CDR2 YYNGEE. CDR3 region: CASSVQLNTEAFF. Written as DNA, the CDR3 is TGTGCCAGCAGCGTACAGTTGAACACTGAAGCTTTCTTT.

V and J are TRBV5-1 and TRBJ2-7; D call uncertain. Germline V gives CDR1 SGHRS, CDR2 YFSETQ. The CDR3 is 15 amino acids. Trimming took 0 bases from V and 2 from J, leaving 12 bases between them. This chain's CDR3 is CASSLERARAYEQYF. CDR3 nucleotides: TGCGCCAGCAGCTTGGAAAGAGCGAGAGCCTACGAGCAGTACTTC.

The V call is TRBV10-3, the J call TRBJ1-3, with a weak D call TRBD1 (5 bases). The CDR3 has 15 residues. Germline loops: CDR1 ENHRY, CDR2 SYGVKD. With 6 bases removed from V and 0 bases from J, the gap between germline ends came to 12 bases. Here the CDR3 reads CAIRRRGLSGNTIYF. CDR3 in DNA: TGTGCCATCAGGCGGCGGGGCCTCTCTGGAAACACCATATATTTT.

This clone was observed a few times. This chain joins TRBV6-5 and TRBJ1-2; D ambiguous. Trimming shortened V by 5 bases and J by 1 base, and 5 bases separated the two germline ends. The CDR3 loop spans 12 amino acids. Germline loops: CDR1 MNHEY, CDR2 SVGAGI. CDR3 sequence reads: CASSDNNYGYTF. As DNA, the CDR3 is TGTGCCAGCAGTGACAATAACTATGGCTACACCTTC.

This rearrangement joins TRBV5-1 to TRBJ2-1; 12 nucleotides align to TRBD2. The V gene's germline CDR1 is SGHRS and CDR2 YFSETQ. The J segment lost 8 bases and the V segment lost 4 bases, leaving 10 bases of the junction unmatched. The CDR3 contains 16 residues. Written as DNA, the CDR3 is TGCGCCAGCAGCCAGCGCTCTAGCGGGAGGGTGGATGAGCAGTTCTTC. Its translation is CASSQRSSGRVDEQFF.

The chain is built from TRBV4-3 and TRBJ2-5, with D maybe TRBD1 (6 bases). The closer fit of TRBJ2-7 to the DNA end suggests the J call may be wrong. Germline V lookup: CDR1 LGHNA, CDR2 YSLEER. This CDR3 is built from 14 residues. CDR3 DNA sequence: TGCGCCAGCAGCCATAAACAGGGTGCGTACGAGCAGTACTTC. Translation gives CASSHKQGAYEQYF.

The V and J genes are TRBV7-6 and TRBJ2-7, with a possible D match to TRBD1 (5 bases). V lost 1 base, J lost 3 bases, and 7 bases lay in between. This CDR3 is 13 amino acids long. The germline V gene has CDR1 SGHVS and CDR2 FNYEAQ. CDR3 DNA sequence: TGTGCCAGCAGCTTAGGACAGTACTACGAGCAGTACTTC. This gives the protein CASSLGQYYEQYF.

This rearrangement joins TRBV6-1 to TRBJ1-5, with 7 nucleotides matching TRBD1. The length of the CDR3 is 20 residues. In germline, CDR1 is MNHNS, CDR2 SASEGT. V lost 0 bases to trimming and J lost 2 bases; unmatched junction nucleotides: 16. CDR3 nucleotides: TGTGCCAGCAGTGAAGCCGTATCCTCAAGGGGGCGGAATGGCAATCAGCCCCAGCATTTT. Translation gives CASSEAVSSRGRNGNQPQHF.

The rearrangement joins TRBV4-3 to TRBJ1-2, with a possible D match to TRBD1 (6 bases). The V gene lost 1 base and the J gene lost 4 bases, with 13 bases spanning the gap. Germline CDR1 and CDR2: LGHNA and YSLEER. The CDR3 runs to 15 residues. Here the CDR3 reads CASSQAPGVGYGYTF. CDR3 nucleotide sequence: TGCGCCAGCAGCCAAGCCCCAGGGGTCGGCTATGGCTACACCTTC.

CDR3 sequence: CASSPTPPGGYTF. DNA for the CDR3: TGTGCCAGTAGTCCCACCCCCCCGGGAGGCTACACCTTC. The chain uses TRBV19 and TRBJ1-2, with D uncertain. The V and J ends lost 5 bases and 8 bases respectively, with 15 bases between them. CDR1 is LNHDA, CDR2 SQIVND, per germline (reference sequence). This CDR3 is built from 13 residues.

The chain employs TRBV10-2 and TRBJ2-7; TRBD1 matches at 7 bases. Trimming cost V 7 bases and J 1 base; bases outside gene matches: 4. The CDR3 contains 13 residues. Germline V gene sequence: CDR1 WSHSY, CDR2 SAAADI. CDR3 sequence (DNA): TGCGCCAGCAAGGGACAGAAATCCTACGAGCAGTACTTC. This codes for CASKGQKSYEQYF.